This T cell receptor (beta chain) was identified during a study of PD-L1 blockade in urothelial cancer. Study information: Atezolizumab, begun by patients in about 2014, was given at 1,200 mg intravenously every 3 weeks. Across blood samples, T cells had a median count of around 150,000. Blood analysis was done at 3 weeks (second dose) and 6 weeks after treatment began.

Assay: immunoSEQ multiplex PCR; the TCRdb copy retains only in-frame clones and omits some. The table records 57,000 or so clones, approximately 80% of them present only once. The germline CDR1 and CDR2 sequences are SEHNR and FQNEAQ (reference sequence). CDR3 length: 16 residues. V lost 5 bases, J lost 4 bases, and 11 bases stayed unmatched. The cohort comprised individuals with locally advanced or metastatic urothelial carcinoma. Material: PBMCs, obtained around atezolizumab (anti-PD-L1) treatment. The clonotype was recovered from an older man with urothelial cancer. V is TRBV7-9 and J is TRBJ1-1, with 9 bases aligning to TRBD1. The DNA for the CDR3 is TGTGCCAGCAGCCCAACAGGGGGCTTTTGGGGCACTGAAGCTTTCTTT. Translated: CASSPTGGFWGTEAFF. Full variable domain (rest looked up from reference TRBV7-9 and TRBJ1-1): DTGVSQNPRHKITKRGQNVTFRCDPISEHNRLYWYRQTLGQGPEFLTYFQNEAQLEKSRLLSDRFSAERPKGSFSTLEIQRTEQGDSAMYLCASSPTGGFWGTEAFFGQGTRLTVV.